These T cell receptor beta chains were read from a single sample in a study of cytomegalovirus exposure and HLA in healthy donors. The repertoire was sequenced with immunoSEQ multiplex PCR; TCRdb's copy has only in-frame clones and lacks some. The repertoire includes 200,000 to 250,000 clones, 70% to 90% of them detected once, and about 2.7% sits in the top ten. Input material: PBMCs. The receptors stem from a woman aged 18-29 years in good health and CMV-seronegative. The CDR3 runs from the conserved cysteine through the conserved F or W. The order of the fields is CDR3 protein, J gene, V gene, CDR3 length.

CASSGSSYEQYF TRBJ2-7 TRBV9 12
CASSHTSGKETQYF TRBJ2-5 TRBV11-2 14
CASSYSNTGELFF TRBJ2-2 TRBV10-1 13
CASSLLPVGPDTQYF TRBJ2-3 TRBV27 15
CATTGTGASYEQYF TRBJ2-7 TRBV6-6 14
CASSRRAGELFF TRBJ2-2 TRBV19 12
CASSQVTSGNYEQYF TRBJ2-7 TRBV4-2 15
CASSPQWGTGLREKLFF TRBJ1-4 TRBV9 17
CASSTDSGDQTQYF TRBJ2-5 TRBV2 14
CASSDGQINRESGNTIYF TRBJ1-3 TRBV7-6 18
CASRLRPPNQPQHF TRBJ1-5 TRBV28 14
CASSLPQGFYEQYF TRBJ2-7 TRBV7-2 14
CSVEPAGGYEQYF TRBJ2-7 TRBV29-1 13
CASSQSGGQTEAFF TRBJ1-1 TRBV9 14
CASRLGTDEQYF TRBJ2-7 TRBV28 12
CASSLSRLVLSGKNIQYF TRBJ2-4 TRBV7-2 18
CASSLQTNYEQYF TRBJ2-7 TRBV5-1 13
CASSLGWGLNDEQYF TRBJ2-7 TRBV11-2 15
CASSFGTGESYTF TRBJ1-2 TRBV5-1 13
CASSYSRVIVDTQYF TRBJ2-3 TRBV6-5 15
CAISVTETGETQYF TRBJ2-5 TRBV10-3 14
CAISESEAEGYGYTF TRBJ1-2 TRBV10-3 15
CASKGGGFYEQYF TRBJ2-7 TRBV28 13
CATSTREETQYF TRBJ2-5 TRBV15 12
CASSAWGEDPTDTQYF TRBJ2-3 TRBV4-1 16
CSATKKYEQYF TRBJ2-7 TRBV20-1 11
CASSGALADTQYF TRBJ2-3 TRBV2 13
CASSLEGGRNYEQYF TRBJ2-7 TRBV5-1 15
CASRGETGEEETQYF TRBJ2-5 TRBV11-2 15
CASSLGGASGYGYTF TRBJ1-2 TRBV6-6 15
CASSGLAEITDTQYF TRBJ2-3 TRBV13 15
CASSLVGLASDTQYF TRBJ2-3 TRBV7-9 15
CSVESWNEQFF TRBJ2-1 TRBV29-1 11
CASRNQGVYEKLFF TRBJ1-4 TRBV6-1 14
CASSLGRLAGTDTQYF TRBJ2-3 TRBV5-5 16